The 14 T cell receptor beta chains below all came from one sample that was sequenced in a study of cytomegalovirus exposure and HLA in healthy donors. The primer mix had 60 Vbeta and 13 Jbeta primers. The repertoire was sequenced with immunoSEQ multiplex PCR; TCRdb's copy has only in-frame clones and lacks some. The sample shows around 150,000 clones, 70% to 90% of them seen only once. Sequencing input: PBMCs. These receptors were taken from a middle-aged woman in good health and CMV-seropositive.

The J gene is TRBJ2-2, the V gene TRBV18, with 7 bases matching TRBD1. This CDR3 contains 15 residues. The junction had 6 bases not matched to a gene; V was cut back by 6 bases and J by 2 bases. CDR1 and CDR2 from the germline V gene are KGHSH and LQKENI. For the CDR3, the DNA is TGTGCCAGCTCTTCGAGGACAGGCAACACCGGGGAGCTGTTTTTT. Amino acids: CASSSRTGNTGELFF.

The V gene is TRBV28, the J gene TRBJ2-7, with D perhaps matching TRBD2 (5 bases). The CDR3 length is 14 residues. Germline V lookup: CDR1 MDHEN, CDR2 SYDVKM. V was shortened by 3 bases and J by 4 bases, with 13 bases between the two germline ends. The CDR3 is CASSFEGDGYEQYF. The DNA for the CDR3 is TGTGCCAGCAGTTTTGAGGGTGACGGTTACGAGCAGTACTTC.

In its sample, this clone was seen a few times. The chain uses TRBV4-2 and TRBJ1-5, with TRBD1 matching 8 bases. This CDR3 region has 19 residues. V gave up 2 bases and J gave up 1 base; unmatched junction bases: 13. Germline CDR1 reads LGHNA; CDR2 reads YNFKEQ. CDR3 sequence reads: CASSQNVAGGAGSNQPQHF. CDR3 DNA sequence: TGTGCCAGCAGCCAAAATGTCGCAGGGGGCGCGGGAAGCAATCAGCCCCAGCATTTT.

The chain is built from TRBV5-4 and TRBJ2-3; TRBD2 aligns across 7 bases. Trimming removed 4 bases from V and 0 bases from J; junction bases left unmatched: 11. The V gene's germline CDR1 is SGHNT and CDR2 YYREEE (reference sequence). The CDR3 covers 17 residues. CDR3 sequence: CASSTGLEATSTDTQYF. Here the CDR3 DNA reads TGTGCCAGCAGCACAGGACTAGAAGCCACAAGCACAGATACGCAGTATTTT.

The chain has TRBV2 and TRBJ2-1, with a possible D match to TRBD1 (9 bases). Germline-derived CDR1 and CDR2 are SNHLY and FYNNEI. The CDR3 length is 17 residues. V lost 7 bases to trimming and J lost 5 bases, with 24 bases between them. DNA of the CDR3: TGTGCCAGCAAAGGACAGGGGCCATCAGCGGGAGACAATGAGCAGTTCTTC. Protein: CASKGQGPSAGDNEQFF.

The J gene is TRBJ1-2, the V gene TRBV28; 8 nucleotides agree with TRBD1. The CDR3 has 14 residues. J lost 8 bases, V lost 8 bases, and 13 bases had no gene match. The germline V gene has CDR1 MDHEN and CDR2 SYDVKM. DNA of the CDR3: TGTGCCAGCTTTTATTGGGGAACAGGGGGGGGCTACACCTTC. Residues: CASFYWGTGGGYTF.

The rearrangement uses TRBV19 and TRBJ2-7; 8 bases are a match to TRBD2. Germline V gene sequence: CDR1 LNHDA, CDR2 SQIVND (reference sequence). The CDR3 length is 19 residues. The J segment lost 3 bases and the V segment lost 3 bases, leaving 19 bases of the junction unmatched. In DNA, the CDR3 is TGTGCCAGTAGTATCCAAGTAATAGCGGGACGTTCAACCTTCTACGAGCAGTACTTC. This codes for CASSIQVIAGRSTFYEQYF.

The rearrangement links TRBV7-9 to TRBJ2-5, with 10 bases matching TRBD2. Judging by the DNA end, TRBJ2-7 fits better; the J call may be wrong. Per the germline V gene, CDR1 is SEHNR and CDR2 is FQNEAQ (reference sequence). CDR3 size: 12 residues. The CDR3 nucleotides are TGTGCCAGCAGCGCTAGCGGGGGCGAGCAGTACTTC. Translation: CASSASGGEQYF.

The chain is built from TRBV7-3 and TRBJ2-1; 7 nucleotides line up with TRBD2. J lost 9 bases, V lost 3 bases, and 8 bases had no gene match. Germline assignment: CDR1 SGHTA and CDR2 FQGTGA. The CDR3 spans 14 residues. CDR3 sequence: CASSLGRGSTEQFF. CDR3 bases: TGTGCCAGCAGCTTGGGCCGCGGGAGTACTGAGCAGTTCTTC.

CDR3 region: CASRAGTGPYQPQHF. For the CDR3, the DNA is TGTGCCAGCAGGGCGGGGACAGGCCCTTATCAGCCCCAGCATTTT. The rearrangement joins TRBV6-5 to TRBJ1-5; 8 positions match TRBD1. Trimming cost V 6 bases and J 5 bases; bases outside gene matches: 9. This CDR3 contains 15 residues. The germline V gene encodes CDR1 MNHEY and CDR2 SVGAGI.

This chain connects TRBV28 to TRBJ1-6; 9 nucleotides align to TRBD1. CDR1 and CDR2 from the germline V gene are MDHEN and SYDVKM. The trim removed 6 bases at V and 7 bases at J, leaving 7 bases unmatched. The CDR3 has 15 amino acids. CDR3: CASRWDRVSNSPLHF. CDR3 nucleotides: TGTGCCAGCAGATGGGACAGGGTATCAAATTCACCCCTCCACTTT.

The chain joins TRBV6-1 to TRBJ2-1; D might be TRBD2 (5 bases). V was cut by 1 base and J by 4 bases, with 5 bases left in between. Germline loops: CDR1 MNHNS, CDR2 SASEGT. CDR3 size: 13 residues. CDR3 coding DNA: TGTGCCAGCAGTGAAGGCGGGTACAATGAGCAGTTCTTC. It is translated as CASSEGGYNEQFF.

The chain carries TRBV11-2 and TRBJ2-7, with D possibly being TRBD2 (6 bases). CDR1 SGHAT and CDR2 FQNNGV come from the germline V gene. The CDR3 extends over 13 amino acids. The germline V and J ends were trimmed by 5 bases and 2 bases, with 10 bases remaining between them. For the CDR3, the DNA is TGTGCCAGCAGCGGACCGGGGGCCTACGAGCAGTACTTC. It encodes CASSGPGAYEQYF.

The gene calls are TRBV28 and TRBJ2-7, with unresolved D. The CDR3 runs 15 residues. The V end lost 6 bases, the J end lost 1 base, and 16 bases lay between the germline ends. Germline-derived CDR1 and CDR2 are MDHEN and SYDVKM. Here the CDR3 reads CASSSLTPASYEQYF. In DNA, the CDR3 is TGTGCCAGCAGCTCTTTGACACCTGCATCCTACGAGCAGTACTTC.